This T cell receptor (beta chain) was sequenced during a study of blood T cell repertoires in COVID-19. Looking at the study overall: The United States, Italy and Spain provided the acute and convalescent COVID-19 samples.

Authors' processing steps: It was from reference gene primer amplification that nucleated cell counts were estimated. Using immunoSEQ multiplex PCR, the repertoire was profiled, and TCRdb retains in-frame clones only, with some absent. The D gene and trimming were derived from the DNA, and the V and J assignments and clone size from that table. The profile shows more than 95,000 clones, around 76% of them singletons. Germline CDR1 and CDR2: SGHRS and YFSETQ. The germline V and J ends were trimmed by 0 bases and 5 bases, with 11 bases remaining between them. The CDR3 is made up of 14 amino acids. Input material: peripheral blood. The chain recombines TRBV5-1 with TRBJ1-2; D uncertain. The source of this sequence is a man of 80 years or more with COVID-19, enrolled during active disease. CDR3 sequence reads: CASSLGGQLYGYTF. The CDR3 bases are TGCGCCAGCAGCTTGGGTGGGCAGTTATATGGCTACACCTTC.